This T cell receptor beta chain was captured by sequencing in a study of Ad26.COV2.S vaccination and SARS-CoV-2 variants. Notes on the study in general: People given the vaccine had a wider spike-specific TCR breadth than placebo recipients did. Using TCR breadth and depth analyses may have led to underestimated total T cell responses.

The treatment: around 19 received Ad26.COV2.S at low or high dose, single or two shots; 5 received placebo; per-sample allocation not given. The samples were gathered on day 63 after the first injection of vaccine or placebo. This clone appeared once. Its antigen is undetermined. Measured with immunoSEQ multiplex PCR; TCRdb has only the in-frame clones, and not every one. The data show around 450,000 clones, nearly 90% seen once. The CDR3 covers 15 residues. V lost 4 bases and J lost 0, with 10 bases in between. CDR1 GTSNPN and CDR2 SVGIG come from the germline V gene (reference sequence). Here the sequenced sample was peripheral blood, taken in a trial of Ad26.COV2.S vaccine versus placebo. This clonotype originated in a person between 18 and 65 years old who received the Ad26.COV2.S COVID-19 vaccine or a placebo. The genes are TRBV30 and TRBJ1-6; D remains ambiguous. The CDR3 DNA follows: TGTGCCTGGACCCAACAAAGCTCCTATAATTCACCCCTCCACTTT. As protein: CAWTQQSSYNSPLHF.